This TCR beta chain comes out of a study of blood T cell repertoires in COVID-19. Study in general: The United States, Italy and Spain provided the acute and convalescent COVID-19 samples. PBMCs, B-cell-depleted T cells, or T cells provided the cDNA or gDNA that made up the material.

As handled by the study authors: Amplification from reference gene primers served as the basis for estimated nucleated cell counts. Only in-frame clones appear in the TCRdb table, and some are missing; sequencing was by immunoSEQ multiplex PCR. The D gene and trimming were derived from the DNA, and the V and J assignments and clone size from that table. The sample contains roughly 90,000 clones, about 82% of which appear only once. The CDR3 is 13 amino acids. CDR1 is PRHDT and CDR2 is FYEKMQ in the germline V gene (reference sequence). Trimming cost V 5 bases and J 2 bases; bases outside gene matches: 0.

The sequence was obtained from a man aged 50 to 60 with acute or convalescent COVID-19. Sequenced sample: peripheral blood. The chain couples TRBV13 to TRBJ1-2, with TRBD1 matching over 9 bases. CDR3 sequence: CASSDRGNYGYTF. Written as DNA, the CDR3 is TGTGCCAGCAGCGACAGGGGGAACTATGGCTACACCTTC. The variable domain in full, with the rest retrieved from reference TRBV13 and TRBJ1-2, is AAGVIQSPRHLIKEKRETATLKCYPIPRHDTVYWYQQGPGQDPQFLISFYEKMQSDKGSIPDRFSAQQFSDYHSELNMSSLELGDSALYFCASSDRGNYGYTFGSGTRLTVV.